A single sample gave rise to the 32 T cell receptor beta chains below, sequenced in a study of T cell changes during pregnancy in multiple sclerosis. TCRdb's table, derived via immunoSEQ multiplex PCR, lists solely in-frame clones and lacks some. The sample includes 100,000 or so clones, approximately 91% of them seen just once. Sequencing used peripheral blood, obtained in the second trimester of pregnancy. Every receptor here comes from a female donor with multiple sclerosis, enrolled in a pregnancy study.

The V gene is TRBV29-1, the J gene TRBJ2-7; D unresolved. V lost 0 bases to trimming and J lost 7 bases, with 10 bases between them. Per germline, CDR1 SQVTM and CDR2 ANQGSEA. The CDR3 has 12 residues. This CDR3 reads CSVEESPREQYF. In DNA form, the CDR3 reads TGCAGCGTTGAAGAGTCCCCCAGAGAGCAGTACTTC.

This clone was seen only a few times. The DNA of the CDR3 is TGCAGCGTTGTGGAGCGCTACAATGAGCAGTTCTTC. This gives the protein CSVVERYNEQFF. The rearrangement links TRBV29-1 to TRBJ2-1; D remains unclear. This CDR3 comprises 12 residues. Germline V CDR1 and CDR2: SQVTM, ANQGSEA. V lost 4 bases and J lost 3, with 7 bases in between.

This rearrangement joins TRBV28 to TRBJ2-7, with 7 nucleotides matching TRBD1. The CDR3 is made up of 13 amino acids. CDR1 MDHEN and CDR2 SYDVKM come from the germline V gene. Unmatched junction bases numbered 4, after V lost 3 bases and J lost 5 bases. CDR3 sequence reads: CASSLTGSDEQYF. The CDR3 DNA reads as TGTGCCAGCAGTTTGACAGGGAGCGACGAGCAGTACTTC.

This clone showed up just a few times. The chain has TRBV10-3 and TRBJ2-1; no clear D. Per germline, CDR1 ENHRY and CDR2 SYGVKD. V was shortened by 6 bases and J by 2 bases, with 8 bases between the two germline ends. This CDR3 has 13 amino acids. DNA of the CDR3: TGTGCCATCAGCTCAACTGCCTACAATGAGCAGTTCTTC. Translated, it gives CAISSTAYNEQFF.

This clone appeared a single time. The J gene is TRBJ2-1, the V gene TRBV5-1; no clear D. Trimming took off 5 bases at V and 3 bases at J, with 9 bases between the two ends. This CDR3 is 13 amino acids long. From germline, CDR1 is SGHRS and CDR2 YFSETQ. The CDR3 reads CASSASDYNEQFF. The CDR3 DNA is TGCGCCAGCAGTGCCAGCGACTACAATGAGCAGTTCTTC. The whole variable domain, remainder taken from reference TRBV5-1 and TRBJ2-1, is KAGVTQTPRYLIKTRGQQVTLSCSPISGHRSVSWYQQTPGQGLQFLFEYFSETQRNKGNFPGRFSGRQFSNSRSEMNVSTLELGDSALYLCASSASDYNEQFFGPGTRLTVL.

This chain uses TRBV27 with TRBJ1-4, with D tentatively TRBD1 (5 bases). V dropped 6 bases and J dropped 8 bases, with 16 bases sitting between them. Germline CDR1 reads MNHEY; CDR2 reads SMNVEV (reference sequence). This CDR3 is built from 14 residues. This chain's CDR3 is CASSPAWGEEKLFF. Here the CDR3 DNA reads TGTGCCAGCAGCCCTGCGTGGGGGGAGGAAAAACTGTTTTTT. Combining the CDR3 with reference TRBV27 and TRBJ1-4 gives the whole variable domain EAQVTQNPRYLITVTGKKLTVTCSQNMNHEYMSWYRQDPGLGLRQIYYSMNVEVTDKGDVPEGYKVSRKEKRNFPLILESPSPNQTSLYFCASSPAWGEEKLFFGSGTQLSVL.

This clone was seen more than once but under ten times. This sequence joins TRBV19 and TRBJ2-5; D might be TRBD2 (6 bases). Trimming cost V 0 bases and J 4 bases, with 15 bases left between them. The CDR3 has 16 residues. Germline V gene data show CDR1 as LNHDA and CDR2 as SQIVND (reference sequence). The DNA of the CDR3 is TGTGCCAGTAGTATAGATGCGGGAAGGTCACGAGAGACCCAGTACTTC. Amino acids: CASSIDAGRSRETQYF. Using reference TRBV19 and TRBJ2-5 for the parts outside the CDR3, the full variable domain is DGGITQSPKYLFRKEGQNVTLSCEQNLNHDAMYWYRQDPGQGLRLIYYSQIVNDFQKGDIAEGYSVSREKKESFPLTVTSAQKNPTAFYLCASSIDAGRSRETQYFGPGTRLLVL.

The J gene is TRBJ2-7, the V gene TRBV30, with 16 bases aligning to TRBD2. This CDR3 has 17 residues. The germline gives CDR1 GTSNPN, CDR2 SVGIG (reference sequence). V gave up 5 bases and J gave up 4 bases; unmatched junction bases: 11. The CDR3, as DNA: TGTGCCTGGGGCAGGGGACTAGCGGGAGGGATTGGGTACGAGCAGTACTTC. This translates into CAWGRGLAGGIGYEQYF.

The rearrangement joins TRBV15 to TRBJ1-2, with 9 bases aligning to TRBD1. Trimming cost V 5 bases and J 4 bases; bases outside gene matches: 5. The CDR3 sequence is 14 residues long. CDR1 LNHNV and CDR2 YYDKDF come from the germline V gene (reference sequence). DNA for the CDR3: TGTGCCACCAGCGGCACAGGGGGCGGCTATGGCTACACCTTC. Residues: CATSGTGGGYGYTF.

This sequence joins TRBV19 and TRBJ2-2, with TRBD1 identical over 7 bases. V lost 4 bases to trimming and J lost 2 bases; unmatched junction nucleotides: 4. The germline V gene has CDR1 LNHDA and CDR2 SQIVND (reference sequence). This CDR3 region has 15 residues. CDR3 nucleotide sequence: TGTGCCAGTAGTAGGGACAGATTAAACACCGGGGAGCTGTTTTTT. Translated, it gives CASSRDRLNTGELFF. Combining the CDR3 with reference TRBV19 and TRBJ2-2 gives the whole variable domain DGGITQSPKYLFRKEGQNVTLSCEQNLNHDAMYWYRQDPGQGLRLIYYSQIVNDFQKGDIAEGYSVSREKKESFPLTVTSAQKNPTAFYLCASSRDRLNTGELFFGEGSRLTVL.

The chain links TRBV27 to TRBJ2-7; 10 bases fit TRBD1. The germline gives CDR1 MNHEY, CDR2 SMNVEV (reference sequence). The CDR3 is 13 residues long. V trimming: 3 bases; J trimming: 10 bases; junction bases outside the gene matches: 6. CDR3 in DNA: TGTGCCAGCAGTTTTTCCGGGACAGGGGTTCAGTACTTC. It yields the protein CASSFSGTGVQYF.

This CDR3 is CASSSGGGRGRDTQYF. The CDR3 nucleotides read TGTGCCAGCAGCAGTGGGGGCGGGAGGGGGCGGGATACGCAGTATTTT. This chain links TRBV27 with TRBJ2-3, with TRBD2 matching 9 bases. The germline CDR1 and CDR2 sequences are MNHEY and SMNVEV (reference sequence). J gave up 6 bases and V 6 bases, and 13 bases lay outside the gene matches. The CDR3 is made up of 16 amino acids.

This clone has just one count. V usage is TRBV11-2 and J usage is TRBJ2-7, with TRBD1 matching 7 bases. There are 14 residues in the CDR3. Germline assignment: CDR1 SGHAT and CDR2 FQNNGV. V dropped 2 bases and J dropped 5; count of bases not matched to a gene: 6. The CDR3 spells CASSLQGERDEQYF. The DNA for the CDR3 is TGTGCCAGCAGCTTACAGGGGGAGAGAGACGAGCAGTACTTC.

The rearrangement links TRBV28 to TRBJ2-1; possibly TRBD2 for D (6 bases). The germline V gene encodes CDR1 MDHEN and CDR2 SYDVKM. CDR3 length: 14 residues. Trimming stripped 7 bases from V and 6 bases from J, with 16 bases between. CDR3 loop: CASTLGGGGNEQFF. The CDR3 coding sequence is TGTGCCAGCACCCTTGGGGGAGGAGGCAATGAGCAGTTCTTC.

V and J are TRBV10-3 and TRBJ2-7, with D perhaps matching TRBD1 (6 bases). V lost 9 bases and J lost 2, with 14 bases in between. This CDR3 is built from 13 residues. CDR1 is ENHRY, CDR2 SYGVKD, per germline. The CDR3 DNA is TGTGCCATAAAGGCCGGGACAACCTACGAGCAGTACTTC. The encoded protein is CAIKAGTTYEQYF.

V and J are TRBV5-4 and TRBJ2-7; TRBD2 agrees at 12 bases. The CDR3 runs to 15 residues. CDR1 and CDR2 from the germline V gene are SGHNT and YYREEE (reference sequence). Germline trimming cut 5 bases from V and 1 base from J; bases unmatched to any gene: 4. The CDR3 region is CASRLAGGRSYEQYF. CDR3 in DNA: TGTGCCAGCAGGCTAGCGGGAGGGCGATCCTACGAGCAGTACTTC.

The chain joins TRBV19 to TRBJ1-4; 11 nucleotides align to TRBD1. CDR3 length: 15 amino acids. V dropped 8 bases and J dropped 2; count of bases not matched to a gene: 4. CDR1 is LNHDA, CDR2 SQIVND, per germline (reference sequence). The CDR3 DNA follows: TGTGCCAGTCGGGACAGGGGGTGGACTAATGAAAAACTGTTTTTT. Translating gives CASRDRGWTNEKLFF. The full variable domain, completed using reference TRBV19 and TRBJ1-4, is DGGITQSPKYLFRKEGQNVTLSCEQNLNHDAMYWYRQDPGQGLRLIYYSQIVNDFQKGDIAEGYSVSREKKESFPLTVTSAQKNPTAFYLCASRDRGWTNEKLFFGSGTQLSVL.

This clone was counted only a few times. The V gene is TRBV15, the J gene TRBJ1-2; 10 bases match TRBD1. Germline V gene sequence: CDR1 LNHNV, CDR2 YYDKDF (reference sequence). V dropped 6 bases and J dropped 7; count of bases not matched to a gene: 8. The CDR3 spans 14 residues. The CDR3 protein is CATRMTGGRSGYTF. CDR3 nucleotides: TGTGCCACCAGGATGACAGGGGGCAGGAGTGGCTACACCTTC.

This clone was recorded only once. This chain joins TRBV2 and TRBJ2-7, with 7 bases that match TRBD2. The CDR3 extends over 15 amino acids. From germline, CDR1 is SNHLY and CDR2 FYNNEI. Trimming removed 2 bases from V and 0 bases from J; junction bases left unmatched: 4. In nucleotides, the CDR3 is TGTGCCAGCAGTGAACTAGCGGATAGCTCCTACGAGCAGTACTTC. Translated: CASSELADSSYEQYF. Based on the CDR3 plus reference TRBV2 and TRBJ2-7, the full variable domain is EPEVTQTPSHQVTQMGQEVILRCVPISNHLYFYWYRQILGQKVEFLVSFYNNEISEKSEIFDDQFSVERPDGSNFTLKIRSTKLEDSAMYFCASSELADSSYEQYFGPGTRLTVT.

The rearrangement links TRBV10-3 to TRBJ2-7; TRBD1 matches 7 bases. Germline lookup yields CDR1 ENHRY and CDR2 SYGVKD. V lost 2 bases and J lost 4; bases outside the gene matches: 5. The CDR3 loop spans 14 amino acids. This chain's CDR3 is CAISETGQPYEQYF. The CDR3 nucleotides are TGTGCCATCAGTGAGACGGGACAGCCTTACGAGCAGTACTTC.

V is TRBV7-9 and J is TRBJ1-1; no clear D. This CDR3 spans 11 amino acids. The germline V gene encodes CDR1 SEHNR and CDR2 FQNEAQ (reference sequence). V shed 5 bases and J shed 4 bases, with 5 bases lying between them. CDR3: CASSRLTEAFF. The DNA of the CDR3 is TGTGCCAGCAGCCGACTCACTGAAGCTTTCTTT. Using reference TRBV7-9 and TRBJ1-1 for the parts outside the CDR3, the full variable domain is DTGVSQNPRHKITKRGQNVTFRCDPISEHNRLYWYRQTLGQGPEFLTYFQNEAQLEKSRLLSDRFSAERPKGSFSTLEIQRTEQGDSAMYLCASSRLTEAFFGQGTRLTVV.

The genes are TRBV7-6 and TRBJ2-3; 10 bases are shared with TRBD2. CDR1 is SGHVS and CDR2 is FNYEAQ in the germline V gene. V shed 8 bases, J shed 2 bases, and the junction held 7 bases outside the gene matches. CDR3 length equals 15 residues. The CDR3 nucleotides are TGTGCCAGCGGTAGCGGGGGGCTGTCCACAGATACGCAGTATTTT. Translating gives CASGSGGLSTDTQYF.

The chain couples TRBV28 to TRBJ2-1, with 9 nucleotides matching TRBD1. V lost 6 bases, J lost 3 bases, and 6 bases stayed unmatched. This CDR3 region has 15 residues. CDR1 and CDR2 from the germline V gene are MDHEN and SYDVKM. The CDR3 spells CASSRGTGIYNEQFF. The DNA for the CDR3 is TGTGCCAGCAGCAGGGGGACAGGGATCTACAATGAGCAGTTCTTC.

J is TRBJ2-1 and V is TRBV7-9, with TRBD2 identical over 13 bases. Losses at the gene ends were 5 bases for V and 8 bases for J; bases not matched to a gene: 6. CDR3 length equals 15 residues. Germline values: CDR1 SEHNR, CDR2 FQNEAQ (reference sequence). Written as DNA, the CDR3 is TGTGCCAGCAGCGCCACTAGCGGGAGGGCCGATGAGCAGTTCTTC. Residues: CASSATSGRADEQFF.

The chain links TRBV5-4 to TRBJ2-3; D not resolved. V was clipped by 0 bases and J by 5 bases, with 4 bases between them. CDR3 size: 12 residues. The V gene's germline CDR1 is SGHNT and CDR2 YYREEE (reference sequence). Here the CDR3 reads CASSLALDTQYF. The CDR3 DNA reads as TGTGCCAGCAGCTTGGCTCTAGATACGCAGTATTTT.

This chain uses TRBV19 with TRBJ2-2, with 8 nucleotides matching TRBD1. V lost 5 bases, J lost 0 bases, and 5 bases stayed unmatched. Germline-derived CDR1 and CDR2 are LNHDA and SQIVND (reference sequence). CDR3 length: 16 residues. The CDR3 is CASSGGTGANTGELFF. The CDR3 bases are TGTGCCAGTAGTGGCGGGACAGGCGCGAACACCGGGGAGCTGTTTTTT.

For the CDR3, the DNA is TGTGCCTGCTCTAGGACAGGGTCTAACTATGGCTACACCTTC. Its translation: CACSRTGSNYGYTF. The V gene is TRBV6-1, the J gene TRBJ1-2; 8 positions match TRBD1. CDR3 length: 14 amino acids. V lost 11 bases to trimming and J lost 0 bases; unmatched junction nucleotides: 8. Germline CDR1 reads MNHNS; CDR2 reads SASEGT.

The chain has TRBV19 and TRBJ2-6; the D gene is possibly TRBD2 (5 bases). V lost 3 bases and J lost 4, with 22 bases in between. The CDR3 length is 19 residues. CDR1 is LNHDA and CDR2 is SQIVND in the germline V gene (reference sequence). CDR3 loop: CASSIGVIRFEGGANVLTF. Here the CDR3 DNA reads TGTGCCAGTAGTATTGGGGTGATCAGGTTTGAGGGAGGGGCCAACGTCCTGACTTTC.

The chain carries TRBV7-8 and TRBJ2-7; 7 nucleotides agree with TRBD1. The germline gives CDR1 SGHVS, CDR2 FQNEAQ. This CDR3 has 15 residues. V lost 10 bases, J lost 4 bases, and 16 bases stayed unmatched. CDR3 residues: CAIKISRQGAYEQYF. CDR3 DNA sequence: TGTGCCATCAAGATCAGCCGACAGGGAGCATACGAGCAGTACTTC.

This clone was picked up one time. The chain recombines TRBV2 with TRBJ2-7; a weak D match, TRBD2 (5 bases). This CDR3 comprises 11 residues. V shed 2 bases and J shed 13 bases, with 12 bases lying between them. Germline-derived CDR1 and CDR2 are SNHLY and FYNNEI. The CDR3 spells CASSETGNSYF. The CDR3 nucleotides read TGTGCCAGCAGTGAAACCGGGAATAGTTACTTC.

The chain employs TRBV6-5 and TRBJ2-5, with TRBD2 matching 7 bases. Trimming cost V 2 bases and J 4 bases; bases outside gene matches: 10. The CDR3 covers 16 residues. The germline V gene encodes CDR1 MNHEY and CDR2 SVGAGI. CDR3 coding DNA: TGTGCCAGCAGTTACGGCTCCCCGGGACTAAGAGAGACCCAGTACTTC. Translation: CASSYGSPGLRETQYF.

This chain links TRBV9 with TRBJ2-6, with D possibly TRBD1 on 6 matching bases. Trimming pared 0 bases from V and 4 bases from J, leaving 14 bases between. The CDR3 covers 17 residues. Germline CDR1 is SGDLS and CDR2 is YYNGEE. The CDR3 DNA reads TGTGCCAGCAGCGTAGTCGTACAGGGAACAGGGGCCAACGTCCTGACTTTC. Translation gives CASSVVVQGTGANVLTF.